This T cell receptor (beta chain) appears in the sequencing data of a study of neurological immune-mediated disorders. This clonotype was seen many times. Synthesis of cDNA was performed by 5'RACE using 10-nucleotide random UMIs. TCRdb reprocessed the 5' RACE reads with MiXCR, giving one entry per CDR3 protein. This sample has 31,000 or so distinct CDR3 sequences, with roughly 1.6% found just once. Germline values: CDR1 DFQATT, CDR2 SNEGSKA (reference sequence). The CDR3 length is 15 residues. J gave up 1 base and V 4 bases, and 8 bases lay outside the gene matches. It was from 2 million PBMCs stored at -80 C that the unsorted libraries were obtained.

The sequenced material came from PBMCs. The receptor's source is a woman aged 30 to 39 with multiple sclerosis. The chain joins TRBV20-1 to TRBJ1-1; 8 bases are a match to TRBD1. This chain's CDR3 is CSATDRVGKNTEAFF. In DNA, the CDR3 is TGCAGTGCTACGGACAGGGTAGGGAAGAACACTGAAGCTTTCTTT.